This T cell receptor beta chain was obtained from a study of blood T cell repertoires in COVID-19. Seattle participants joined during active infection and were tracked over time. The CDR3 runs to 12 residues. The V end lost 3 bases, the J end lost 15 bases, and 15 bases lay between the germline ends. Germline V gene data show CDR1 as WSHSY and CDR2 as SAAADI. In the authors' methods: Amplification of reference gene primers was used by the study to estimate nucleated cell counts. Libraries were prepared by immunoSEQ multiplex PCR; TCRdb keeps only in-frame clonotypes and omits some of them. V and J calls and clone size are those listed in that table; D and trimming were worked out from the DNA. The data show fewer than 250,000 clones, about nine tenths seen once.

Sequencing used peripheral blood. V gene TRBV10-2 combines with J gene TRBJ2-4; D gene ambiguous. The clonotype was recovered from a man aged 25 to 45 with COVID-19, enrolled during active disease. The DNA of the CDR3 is TGCGCCAGCAGTGAAGACCTCCAGGCGAGGTACTTC. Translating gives CASSEDLQARYF.